Reported below is one T cell receptor beta chain. The V segment lost 4 bases and the J segment 4 bases; nucleotides outside the gene matches: 8. Germline assignment: CDR1 SGHRS and CDR2 YFSETQ. The CDR3 consists of 15 residues. These data belong to a study of blood T cell repertoires in COVID-19. Study context: There were acute and convalescent COVID-19 samples, and they came from the United States, Italy and Spain. T cells, B-cell-depleted T cells, or PBMCs provided the cDNA or gDNA that served as material.

TCRdb keeps only in-frame clones here, not all; method: immunoSEQ multiplex PCR. The profile shows approximately 150,000 clones, approximately 87% of them singletons. The TCR sequence derives from a woman aged 45-60 years with active or convalescent COVID-19. The source material was peripheral blood. The genes are TRBV5-1 and TRBJ2-1; 7 bases are a match to TRBD1. CDR3 in DNA: TGCGCCAGCAGCCCCGGAGAGGGGGCTTACAATGAGCAGTTCTTC. Encoded protein: CASSPGEGAYNEQFF.